This T cell receptor (beta chain) was documented in a study of blood T cells in healthy people across ages. Findings of the study overall: The study found more naive CD4+ cells and higher diversity in long-lived than aged donors. The study lacked donor CMV status, which possibly confounded expanded clonotype changes.

Donors were systemically healthy Caucasian individuals from Russia aged 6 to 90 years. The authors ran a second PCR of about 7 to 11 cycles using a sample-barcoded 5' primer and a J-beta primer mix. TCRdb processed the 5' RACE reads anew with MiXCR; each CDR3 protein has one entry. This table holds about 1,000,000 distinct CDR3 sequences, roughly 45% found once. Notes on this clonotype: The antigen is not known.

The CDR3 has 15 amino acids. Germline CDR1 reads SEHNR; CDR2 reads FQNEAQ (reference sequence). Trimming took 5 bases from V and 6 from J, leaving 18 bases between them. Sequencing used blood. The chain links TRBV7-9 to TRBJ2-3, with a weak D call TRBD1 (7 bases). The clonotype originates from an older woman in good health. This CDR3 is CASSGGTVSRDTQYF. The DNA of the CDR3 is TGTGCCAGCAGCGGCGGGACAGTCTCTCGGGATACGCAGTATTTT.